These T cell receptor beta chains were read from a single sample in a study of control samples from healthy donors and cancer patients. Profiling relied on immunoSEQ multiplex PCR, and the TCRdb table lists in-frame clones only, not all of them. The sample comprises about 95,000 clones, about 87% of which are singletons, and roughly an eighth rests with the top ten. Sequenced material: blood. These receptors all come from a woman in her 70s in good health. The CDR3 runs from the conserved cysteine through the conserved F or W. A D gene is named only where the DNA matches it firmly.

CDR3 protein: CASSEGTGANSPLHF
CDR3 DNA: TGTGCCAGCAGCGAAGGGACAGGGGCCAATTCACCCCTCCACTTT
V gene: TRBV9
J gene: TRBJ1-6
D gene: TRBD1

CDR3 protein: CASSFDSSWGYTF
CDR3 DNA: TGTGCCAGCAGCTTTGACTCCTCATGGGGCTACACCTTC
V gene: TRBV7-9
J gene: TRBJ1-2
D gene: -

CDR3 protein: CASSPRWSNSPLHF
CDR3 DNA: TGTGCCAGCAGCCCCAGATGGAGTAATTCACCCCTCCACTTT
V gene: TRBV3-1/TRBV3-2
J gene: TRBJ1-6
D gene: -

CDR3 protein: CASSPGGQPNEQFF
CDR3 DNA: TGTGCCAGCAGCCCCGGAGGTCAGCCCAATGAGCAGTTCTTC
V gene: TRBV5-4
J gene: TRBJ2-1
D gene: -

CDR3 protein: CASSDGGGNQPQHF
CDR3 DNA: TGTGCCAGCAGTGACGGGGGTGGCAATCAGCCCCAGCATTTT
V gene: TRBV2
J gene: TRBJ1-5
D gene: -

CDR3 protein: CASSPDKNTEAFF
CDR3 DNA: TGCGCCAGCAGCCCGGACAAGAACACTGAAGCTTTCTTT
V gene: TRBV5-1
J gene: TRBJ1-1
D gene: -

CDR3 protein: CASSPRTGTIPGANVLTF
CDR3 DNA: TGTGCCAGCAGCCCGCGGACAGGGACAATCCCTGGGGCCAACGTCCTGACTTTC
V gene: TRBV9
J gene: TRBJ2-6
D gene: TRBD1

CDR3 protein: CASSREGNRLNSPLHF
CDR3 DNA: TGTGCCAGCAGCAGGGAGGGGAACAGACTAAATTCACCCCTCCACTTT
V gene: TRBV5-4
J gene: TRBJ1-6
D gene: -

CDR3 protein: CASSRVRGTDTQYF
CDR3 DNA: TGTGCCAGCTCACGAGTCCGGGGCACAGATACGCAGTATTTT
V gene: TRBV18
J gene: TRBJ2-3
D gene: -

CDR3 protein: CASSMGGRVFDEQFF
CDR3 DNA: TGTGCCAGCAGTATGGGCGGGAGGGTCTTTGATGAGCAGTTCTTC
V gene: TRBV9
J gene: TRBJ2-1
D gene: TRBD2

CDR3 protein: CASSERLAGTDTQYF
CDR3 DNA: TGTGCCAGCAGTGAAAGACTAGCGGGCACAGATACGCAGTATTTT
V gene: TRBV6-4
J gene: TRBJ2-3
D gene: TRBD2